The next 3 T cell receptor beta chains were all read from a single sample in a study of cytomegalovirus exposure and HLA in healthy donors. 60 Vbeta and 13 Jbeta primers were used in PCR. The table came from immunoSEQ multiplex PCR; TCRdb's copy has only in-frame clones and leaves some out. The table lists under 200,000 clones, around 90% of them singletons, with approximately 0.98% in the top ten. Sequences were obtained from PBMCs. Receptors originate from a boy younger than 10 in good health and CMV-seronegative.

CDR3 region: CASSEARYTDTQYF. The CDR3 DNA sequence: TGTGCCAGCAGCGAAGCGAGGTACACAGATACGCAGTATTTT. This chain links TRBV9 with TRBJ2-3; D is unclear. Germline values: CDR1 SGDLS, CDR2 YYNGEE. V dropped 3 bases and J dropped 2 bases, with 10 bases sitting between them. The CDR3 runs to 14 residues.

V gene TRBV7-8 combines with J gene TRBJ1-5; TRBD1 might be the D (5 bases). Germline CDR1 and CDR2: SGHVS and FQNEAQ. Trimming removed 1 base at V and 6 bases at J, with 13 bases between. The CDR3 has 15 amino acids. CDR3 amino acids: CASSLVGQGGQPQHF. The CDR3 nucleotides are TGTGCCAGCAGCTTAGTCGGGCAGGGTGGTCAGCCCCAGCATTTT.

The chain employs TRBV7-2 and TRBJ2-2; D may be TRBD2 (6 bases). In germline, CDR1 is SGHTA, CDR2 FQGNSA. This CDR3 has 15 amino acids. Trimming shortened V by 3 bases and J by 3 bases, and 11 bases separated the two germline ends. DNA of the CDR3: TGTGCCAGCAGCTTGGGGAGGTCGGACACCGGGGAGCTGTTTTTT. It encodes CASSLGRSDTGELFF.